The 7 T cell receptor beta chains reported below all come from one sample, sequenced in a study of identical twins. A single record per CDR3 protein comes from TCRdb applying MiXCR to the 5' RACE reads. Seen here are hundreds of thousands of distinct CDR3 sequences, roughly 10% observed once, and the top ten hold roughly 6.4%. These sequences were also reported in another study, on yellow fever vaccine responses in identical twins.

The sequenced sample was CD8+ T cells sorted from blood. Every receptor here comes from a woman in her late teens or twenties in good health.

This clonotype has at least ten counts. Written as DNA, the CDR3 is TGTGCCAGCAGTTTCGTATCAGCCCCAAGCTACGAGCAGTACTTC. It yields the protein CASSFVSAPSYEQYF. The chain employs TRBV12-3 or TRBV12-4 and TRBJ2-7; D call uncertain. The CDR3 is made up of 15 amino acids. Deletions cut 3 bases from V and 3 bases from J, with 15 bases between.

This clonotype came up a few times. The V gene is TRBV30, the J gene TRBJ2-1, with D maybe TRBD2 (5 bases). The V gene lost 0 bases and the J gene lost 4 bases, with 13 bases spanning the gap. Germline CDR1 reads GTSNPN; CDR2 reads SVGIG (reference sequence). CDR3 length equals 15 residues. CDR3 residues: CAWSVEAEVYNEQFF. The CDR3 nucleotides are TGTGCCTGGAGTGTTGAAGCGGAGGTATACAATGAGCAGTTCTTC. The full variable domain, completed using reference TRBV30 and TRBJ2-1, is SQTIHQWPATLVQPVGSPLSLECTVEGTSNPNLYWYRQAAGRGLQLLFYSVGIGQISSEVPQNLSASRPQDRQFILSSKKLLLSDSGFYLCAWSVEAEVYNEQFFGPGTRLTVL.

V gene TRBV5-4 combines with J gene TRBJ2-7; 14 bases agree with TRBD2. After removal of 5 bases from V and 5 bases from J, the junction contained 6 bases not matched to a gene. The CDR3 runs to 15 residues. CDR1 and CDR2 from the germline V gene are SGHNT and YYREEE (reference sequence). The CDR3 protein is CASSGTSGSRDEQYF. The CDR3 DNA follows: TGTGCCAGCAGTGGGACTAGCGGGAGTCGGGACGAGCAGTACTTC.

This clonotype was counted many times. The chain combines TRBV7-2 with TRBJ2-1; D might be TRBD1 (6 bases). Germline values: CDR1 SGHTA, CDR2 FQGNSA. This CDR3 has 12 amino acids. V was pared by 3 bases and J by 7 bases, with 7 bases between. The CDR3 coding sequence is TGTGCCAGCAGCTTCACAGGGAATGAGCAGTTCTTC. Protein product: CASSFTGNEQFF.

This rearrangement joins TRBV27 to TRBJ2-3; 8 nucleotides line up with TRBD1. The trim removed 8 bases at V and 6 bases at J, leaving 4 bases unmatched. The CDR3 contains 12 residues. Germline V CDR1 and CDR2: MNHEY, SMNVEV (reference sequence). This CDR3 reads CASSDRVDTQYF. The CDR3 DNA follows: TGTGCCAGCTCGGACAGGGTGGATACGCAGTATTTT.

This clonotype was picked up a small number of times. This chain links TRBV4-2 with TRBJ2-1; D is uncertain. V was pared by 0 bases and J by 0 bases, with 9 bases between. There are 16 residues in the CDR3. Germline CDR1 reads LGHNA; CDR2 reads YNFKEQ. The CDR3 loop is CASSQDHWSSYNEQFF. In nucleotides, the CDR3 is TGTGCCAGCAGCCAAGATCACTGGAGCTCCTACAATGAGCAGTTCTTC.

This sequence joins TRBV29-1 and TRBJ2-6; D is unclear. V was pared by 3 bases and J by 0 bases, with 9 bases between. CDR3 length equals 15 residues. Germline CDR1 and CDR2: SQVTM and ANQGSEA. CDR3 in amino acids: CSVDSSSSGANVLTF. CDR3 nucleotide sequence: TGCAGCGTTGATTCGTCTAGCTCTGGGGCCAACGTCCTGACTTTC.